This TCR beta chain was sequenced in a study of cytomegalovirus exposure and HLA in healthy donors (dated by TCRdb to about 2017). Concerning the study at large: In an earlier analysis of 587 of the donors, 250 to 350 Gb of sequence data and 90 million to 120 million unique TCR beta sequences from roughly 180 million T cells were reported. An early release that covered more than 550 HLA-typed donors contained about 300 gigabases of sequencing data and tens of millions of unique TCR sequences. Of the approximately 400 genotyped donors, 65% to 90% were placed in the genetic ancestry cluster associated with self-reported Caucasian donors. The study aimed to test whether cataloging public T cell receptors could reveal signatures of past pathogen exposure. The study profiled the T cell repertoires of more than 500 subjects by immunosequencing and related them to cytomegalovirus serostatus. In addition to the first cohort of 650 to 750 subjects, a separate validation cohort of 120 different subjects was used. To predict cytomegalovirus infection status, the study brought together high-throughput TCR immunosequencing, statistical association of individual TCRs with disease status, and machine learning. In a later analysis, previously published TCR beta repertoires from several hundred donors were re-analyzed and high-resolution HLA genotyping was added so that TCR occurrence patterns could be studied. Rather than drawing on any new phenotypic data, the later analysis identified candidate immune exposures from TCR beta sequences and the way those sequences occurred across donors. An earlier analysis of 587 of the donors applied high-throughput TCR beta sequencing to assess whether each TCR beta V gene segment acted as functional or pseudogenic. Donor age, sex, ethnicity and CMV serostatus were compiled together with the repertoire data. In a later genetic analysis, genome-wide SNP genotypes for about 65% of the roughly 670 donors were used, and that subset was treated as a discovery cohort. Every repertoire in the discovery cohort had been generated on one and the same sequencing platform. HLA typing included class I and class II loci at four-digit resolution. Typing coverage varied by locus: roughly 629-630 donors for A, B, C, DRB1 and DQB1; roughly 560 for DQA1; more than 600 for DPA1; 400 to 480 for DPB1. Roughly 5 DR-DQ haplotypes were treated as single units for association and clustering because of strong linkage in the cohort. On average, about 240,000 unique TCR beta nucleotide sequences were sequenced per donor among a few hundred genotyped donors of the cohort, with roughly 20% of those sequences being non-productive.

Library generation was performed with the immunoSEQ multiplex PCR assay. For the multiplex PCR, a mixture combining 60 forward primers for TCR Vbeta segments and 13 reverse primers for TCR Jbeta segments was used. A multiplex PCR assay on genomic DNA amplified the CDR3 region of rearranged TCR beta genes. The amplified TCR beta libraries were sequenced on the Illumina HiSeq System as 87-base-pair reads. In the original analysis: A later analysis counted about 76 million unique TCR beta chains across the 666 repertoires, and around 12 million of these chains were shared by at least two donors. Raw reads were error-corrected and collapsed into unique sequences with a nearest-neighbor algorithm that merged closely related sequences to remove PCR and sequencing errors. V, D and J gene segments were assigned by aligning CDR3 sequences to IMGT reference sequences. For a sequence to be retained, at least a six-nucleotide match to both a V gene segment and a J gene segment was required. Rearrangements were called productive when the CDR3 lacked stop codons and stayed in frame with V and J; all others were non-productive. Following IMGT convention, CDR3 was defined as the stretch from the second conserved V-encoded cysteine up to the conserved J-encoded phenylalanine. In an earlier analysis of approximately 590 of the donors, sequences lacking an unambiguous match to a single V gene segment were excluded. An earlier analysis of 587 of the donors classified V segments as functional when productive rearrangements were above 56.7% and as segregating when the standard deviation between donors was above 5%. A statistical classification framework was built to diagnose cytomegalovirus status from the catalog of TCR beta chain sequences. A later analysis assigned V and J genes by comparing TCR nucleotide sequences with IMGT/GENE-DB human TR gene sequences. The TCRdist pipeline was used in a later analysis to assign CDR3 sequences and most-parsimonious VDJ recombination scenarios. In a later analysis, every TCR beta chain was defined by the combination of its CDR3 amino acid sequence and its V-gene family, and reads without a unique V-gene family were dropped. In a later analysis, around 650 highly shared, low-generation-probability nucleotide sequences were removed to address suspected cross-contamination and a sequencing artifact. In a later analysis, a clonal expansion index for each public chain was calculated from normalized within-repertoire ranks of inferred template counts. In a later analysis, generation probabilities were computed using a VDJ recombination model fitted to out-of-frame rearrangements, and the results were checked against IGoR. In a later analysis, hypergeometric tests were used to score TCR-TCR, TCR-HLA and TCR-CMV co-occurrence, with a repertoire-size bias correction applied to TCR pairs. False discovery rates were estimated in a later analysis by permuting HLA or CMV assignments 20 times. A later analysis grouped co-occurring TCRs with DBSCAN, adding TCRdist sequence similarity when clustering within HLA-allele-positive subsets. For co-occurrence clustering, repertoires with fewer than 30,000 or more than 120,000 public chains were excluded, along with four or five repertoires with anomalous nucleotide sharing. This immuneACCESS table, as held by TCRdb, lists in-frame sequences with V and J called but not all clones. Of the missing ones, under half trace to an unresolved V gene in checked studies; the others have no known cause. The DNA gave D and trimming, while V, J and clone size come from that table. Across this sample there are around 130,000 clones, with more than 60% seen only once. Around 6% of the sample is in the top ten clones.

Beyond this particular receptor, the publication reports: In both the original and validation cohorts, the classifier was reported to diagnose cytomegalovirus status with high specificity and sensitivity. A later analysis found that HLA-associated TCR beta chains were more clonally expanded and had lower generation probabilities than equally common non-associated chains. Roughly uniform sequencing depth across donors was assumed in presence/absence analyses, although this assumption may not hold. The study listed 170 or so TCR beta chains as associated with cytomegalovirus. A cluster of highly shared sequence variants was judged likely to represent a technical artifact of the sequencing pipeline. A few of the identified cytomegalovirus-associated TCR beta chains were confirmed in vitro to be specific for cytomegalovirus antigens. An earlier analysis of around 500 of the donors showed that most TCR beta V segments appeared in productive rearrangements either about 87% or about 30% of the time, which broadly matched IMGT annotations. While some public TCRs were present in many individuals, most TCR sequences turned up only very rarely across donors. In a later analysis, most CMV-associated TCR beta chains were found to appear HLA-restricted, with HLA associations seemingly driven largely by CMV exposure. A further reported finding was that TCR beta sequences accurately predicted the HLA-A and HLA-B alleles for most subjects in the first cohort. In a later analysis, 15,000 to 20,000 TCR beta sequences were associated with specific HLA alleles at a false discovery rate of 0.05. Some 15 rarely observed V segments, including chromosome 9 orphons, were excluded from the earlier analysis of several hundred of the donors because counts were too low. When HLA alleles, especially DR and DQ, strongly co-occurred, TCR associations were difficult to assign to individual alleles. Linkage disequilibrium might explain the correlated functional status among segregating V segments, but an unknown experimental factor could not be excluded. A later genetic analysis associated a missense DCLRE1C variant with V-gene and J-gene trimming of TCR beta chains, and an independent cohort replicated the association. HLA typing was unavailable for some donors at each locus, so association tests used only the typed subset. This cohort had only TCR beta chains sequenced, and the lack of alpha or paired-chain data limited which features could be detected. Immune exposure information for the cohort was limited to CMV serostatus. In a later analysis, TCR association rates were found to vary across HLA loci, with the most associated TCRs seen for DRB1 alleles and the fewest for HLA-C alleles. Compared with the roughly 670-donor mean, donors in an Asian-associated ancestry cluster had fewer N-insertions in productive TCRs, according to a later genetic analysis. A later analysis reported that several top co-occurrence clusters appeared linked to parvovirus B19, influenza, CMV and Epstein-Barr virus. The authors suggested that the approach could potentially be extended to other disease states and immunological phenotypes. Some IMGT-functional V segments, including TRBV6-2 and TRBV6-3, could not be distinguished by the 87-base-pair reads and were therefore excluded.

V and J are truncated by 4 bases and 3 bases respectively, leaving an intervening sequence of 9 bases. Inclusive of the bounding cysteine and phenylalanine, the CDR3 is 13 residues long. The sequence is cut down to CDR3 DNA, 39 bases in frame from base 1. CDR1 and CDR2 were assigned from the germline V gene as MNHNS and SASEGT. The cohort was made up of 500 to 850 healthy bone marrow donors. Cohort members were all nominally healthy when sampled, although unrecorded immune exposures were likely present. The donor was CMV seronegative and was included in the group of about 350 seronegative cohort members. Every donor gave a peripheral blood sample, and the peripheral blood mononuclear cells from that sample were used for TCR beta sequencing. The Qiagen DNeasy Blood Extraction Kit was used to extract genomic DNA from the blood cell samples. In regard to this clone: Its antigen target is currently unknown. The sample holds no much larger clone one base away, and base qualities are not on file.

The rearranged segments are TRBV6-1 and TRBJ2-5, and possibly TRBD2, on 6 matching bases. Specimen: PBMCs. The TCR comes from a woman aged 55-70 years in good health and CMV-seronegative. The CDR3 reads CASSGRGKETQYF. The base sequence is TGTGCCAGCAGTGGGAGGGGAAAAGAGACCCAGTACTTC.